These 19 T cell receptor beta chains came from one sample sequenced in a study of identifying expanded T cells in peripheral blood. Sequencing used immunoSEQ multiplex PCR; TCRdb keeps in-frame clones, though not all of them. The data contain under 95,000 clones, about 91% of them singletons. Source material: blood. These receptors originate from a person aged 18 to 70 in good health.

The chain carries TRBV6-6 and TRBJ1-2, with unresolved D. Germline-derived CDR1 and CDR2 are MNHNY and SVGAGI (reference sequence). CDR3 length: 12 residues. The V end was cut by 11 bases, the J end by 4 bases, with 14 bases between. The CDR3 bases are TGTGCCTCTGGGCAGGAGATCTATGGCTACACCTTC. Translated: CASGQEIYGYTF.

The J gene is TRBJ2-2, the V gene TRBV19, with D hard to call. With 0 bases removed from V and 6 bases from J, the gap between germline ends came to 5 bases. This CDR3 is built from 13 residues. Per germline, CDR1 LNHDA and CDR2 SQIVND (reference sequence). The CDR3 sequence: CASSIDGAGELFF. In DNA form, the CDR3 reads TGTGCCAGTAGTATAGATGGGGCCGGGGAGCTGTTTTTT.

The V gene is TRBV5-1, the J gene TRBJ1-2; 7 bases agree with TRBD1. V dropped 3 bases and J dropped 8; count of bases not matched to a gene: 7. Per the germline V gene, CDR1 is SGHRS and CDR2 is YFSETQ. This CDR3 has 13 residues. The CDR3 reads CASSWTGSGGYTF. CDR3 DNA: TGCGCCAGCAGCTGGACAGGTTCAGGGGGCTACACCTTC.

This chain links TRBV11-2 with TRBJ2-5; possibly TRBD2 for D (5 bases). CDR1 is SGHAT, CDR2 FQNNGV, per germline. This CDR3 spans 16 amino acids. V shed 5 bases and J shed 1 base, with 17 bases lying between them. The CDR3 protein is CASSLIGGWVQETQYF. The CDR3 bases are TGTGCCAGCAGCCTAATAGGCGGGTGGGTCCAAGAGACCCAGTACTTC.

The V call is TRBV5-6, the J call TRBJ1-4; no clear D. This CDR3 region has 14 residues. Germline CDR1 and CDR2: SGHDT and YYEEEE. Trimming pared 4 bases from V and 0 bases from J, leaving 7 bases between. In DNA, the CDR3 is TGTGCCAGCAGCCACATTTCAACTAATGAAAAACTGTTTTTT. This gives the protein CASSHISTNEKLFF. Combining the CDR3 with reference TRBV5-6 and TRBJ1-4 gives the whole variable domain DAGVTQSPTHLIKTRGQQVTLRCSPKSGHDTVSWYQQALGQGPQFIFQYYEEEERQRGNFPDRFSGHQFPNYSSELNVNALLLGDSALYLCASSHISTNEKLFFGSGTQLSVL.

The CDR3 DNA is TGTGCCAGCAGCGAGAGGGCTTCGAATTCACCCCTCCACTTT. The encoded protein is CASSERASNSPLHF. The chain carries TRBV9 and TRBJ1-6; D is ambiguous. Germline CDR1 reads SGDLS; CDR2 reads YYNGEE. Trimming removed 3 bases at V and 7 bases at J, with 11 bases between. There are 14 residues in the CDR3.

The CDR3 spells CASNDGSKETQYF. The CDR3 DNA sequence: TGTGCCAGCAATGACGGCAGCAAAGAGACCCAGTACTTC. V is TRBV2 and J is TRBJ2-5; no definite D call. The CDR3 consists of 13 residues. The V gene lost 7 bases and the J gene lost 3 bases, with 12 bases spanning the gap. Germline V gives CDR1 SNHLY, CDR2 FYNNEI.

The chain combines TRBV21-1 with TRBJ1-2. TRBV21-1 is labeled a pseudogene. The CDR3 length is 14 residues. This chain's CDR3 is CAKQPSPGLYGYTF. In DNA, the CDR3 is TGTGCCAAGCAGCCTTCCCCGGGCCTTTATGGCTACACCTTC.

V gene TRBV19 combines with J gene TRBJ1-5; maybe TRBD1 (5 bases). The CDR3 is 14 amino acids. Deletions cut 7 bases from V and 4 bases from J, with 14 bases between. Germline loops: CDR1 LNHDA, CDR2 SQIVND (reference sequence). The CDR3 spells CASNKWGGNQPQHF. The CDR3 bases are TGTGCCAGTAATAAATGGGGGGGGAATCAGCCCCAGCATTTT.

Of note for this clone: Other DNA sequences in the sample encode the same CDR3. The J gene is TRBJ1-2, the V gene TRBV6-5; 11 bases align to TRBD1. J was trimmed by 2 bases and V by 0 bases; bases with no gene match: 2. The CDR3 has 16 residues. Per germline, CDR1 MNHEY and CDR2 SVGAGI. In DNA form, the CDR3 reads TGTGCCAGCAGTTACTCCCGGACAGGGGGCAACTATGGCTACACCTTC. It specifies CASSYSRTGGNYGYTF.

The gene calls are TRBV28 and TRBJ1-4; 7 bases match TRBD1. V dropped 5 bases and J dropped 1; count of bases not matched to a gene: 4. The CDR3 sequence is 15 residues long. Germline CDR1 is MDHEN and CDR2 is SYDVKM. The CDR3 loop reads CASSVQGGTNEKLFF. The CDR3 nucleotides are TGTGCCAGCAGTGTCCAGGGGGGAACTAATGAAAAACTGTTTTTT.

This chain uses TRBV5-6 with TRBJ2-4; D might be TRBD2 (6 bases). This CDR3 contains 11 residues. V was cut by 2 bases and J by 11 bases, with 8 bases left in between. The germline V gene has CDR1 SGHDT and CDR2 YYEEEE. For the CDR3, the DNA is TGTGCCAGCAGCTTAGGGACTGTTCAGTACTTC. It codes for CASSLGTVQYF.

The rearrangement links TRBV4-1 to TRBJ2-3, with 10 bases aligning to TRBD1. The length of the CDR3 is 16 residues. The germline V gene encodes CDR1 MGHRA and CDR2 YSYEKL. Trimming at V came to 0 bases and at J to 3 bases, leaving 3 bases not matched to a gene. DNA for the CDR3: TGCGCCAGCAGCCAAGACCGGGACAGGGGAACAGATACGCAGTATTTT. Amino acid sequence: CASSQDRDRGTDTQYF.

The V gene is TRBV7-2, the J gene TRBJ2-1; tentative D call: TRBD2 (6 bases). The CDR3 extends over 15 amino acids. Trimming took off 2 bases at V and 3 bases at J, with 11 bases between the two ends. Germline CDR1 SGHTA, CDR2 FQGNSA. The CDR3 here is CASSLSGVVYNEQFF. CDR3 in DNA: TGTGCCAGCAGCTTATCGGGGGTGGTCTACAATGAGCAGTTCTTC. The full variable domain, with the rest looked up from reference TRBV7-2 and TRBJ2-1, is GAGVSQSPSNKVTEKGKDVELRCDPISGHTALYWYRQSLGQGLEFLIYFQGNSAPDKSGLPSDRFSAERTGGSVSTLTIQRTQQEDSAVYLCASSLSGVVYNEQFFGPGTRLTVL.

The V and J genes are TRBV2 and TRBJ2-3; 7 nucleotides align to TRBD1. V gave up 8 bases and J gave up 4 bases; unmatched junction bases: 9. Germline-derived CDR1 and CDR2 are SNHLY and FYNNEI. The CDR3 extends over 14 amino acids. CDR3 protein: CASRGQDVADTQYF. CDR3 DNA: TGTGCCAGCCGAGGACAGGATGTGGCAGATACGCAGTATTTT.

The CDR3 protein is CASSQGRGGYTEAFF. Written as DNA, the CDR3 is TGCGCCAGCAGCCAAGGGAGGGGTGGTTACACTGAAGCTTTCTTT. The rearrangement joins TRBV4-3 to TRBJ1-1, with D perhaps TRBD1 (5 bases). The V end was cut by 1 base, the J end by 3 bases, with 12 bases between. The germline V gene has CDR1 LGHNA and CDR2 YSLEER. This CDR3 has 15 residues.

The rearrangement joins TRBV7-6 to TRBJ2-5; D may be TRBD2 (5 bases). The CDR3 extends over 14 amino acids. The V end lost 5 bases, the J end lost 2 bases, and 12 bases lay between the germline ends. CDR1 is SGHVS and CDR2 is FNYEAQ in the germline V gene. CDR3 protein: CASSPGSKQETQYF. CDR3 in DNA: TGTGCCAGCAGCCCGGGGAGCAAACAAGAGACCCAGTACTTC.

CDR3 nucleotides: TGTGCCAGCAGGACTAGCGGGACTAATGAGCAGTTCTTC. Its protein is CASRTSGTNEQFF. The V call is TRBV9, the J call TRBJ2-1; 11 nucleotides match TRBD2. The CDR3 runs 13 residues. The germline gives CDR1 SGDLS, CDR2 YYNGEE. J was trimmed by 7 bases and V by 5 bases; bases with no gene match: 2.

Concerning this clone: At the DNA level, this CDR3 is encoded by other sequences in the same sample as well. The rearrangement links TRBV7-3 to TRBJ2-1; 10 bases fit TRBD2. V lost 5 bases and J lost 6; bases outside the gene matches: 7. Germline CDR1 SGHTA, CDR2 FQGTGA. This CDR3 is 15 amino acids long. As DNA, the CDR3 is TGTGCCAGCAGCCCCCTAGCGGGAGCATCCAATGAGCAGTTCTTC. It translates to CASSPLAGASNEQFF.